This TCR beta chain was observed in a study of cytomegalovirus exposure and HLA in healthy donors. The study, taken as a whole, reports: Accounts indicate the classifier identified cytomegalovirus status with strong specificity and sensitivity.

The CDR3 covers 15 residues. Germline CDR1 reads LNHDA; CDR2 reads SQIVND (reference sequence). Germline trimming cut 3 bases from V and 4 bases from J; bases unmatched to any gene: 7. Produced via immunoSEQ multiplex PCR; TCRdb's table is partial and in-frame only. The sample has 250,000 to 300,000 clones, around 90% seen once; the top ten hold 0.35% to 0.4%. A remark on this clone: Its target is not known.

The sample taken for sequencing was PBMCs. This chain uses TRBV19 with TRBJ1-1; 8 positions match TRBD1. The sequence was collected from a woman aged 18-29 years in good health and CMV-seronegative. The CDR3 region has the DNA TGTGCCAGTAGTATCTCGGCAGGGGGCCTCACTGAAGCTTTCTTT. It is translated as CASSISAGGLTEAFF. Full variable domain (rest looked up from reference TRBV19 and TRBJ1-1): DGGITQSPKYLFRKEGQNVTLSCEQNLNHDAMYWYRQDPGQGLRLIYYSQIVNDFQKGDIAEGYSVSREKKESFPLTVTSAQKNPTAFYLCASSISAGGLTEAFFGQGTRLTVV.